The 18 T cell receptor beta chains given below trace back to one sample, sequenced in a study of shared clonotypes between healthy human individuals. Repertoires were generated with immunoSEQ multiplex PCR, while TCRdb's copy carries only in-frame clones and drops some. This table has millions of clones, 93% appearing once. Sample: naive CD4+ T cells from PBMCs. Subset of the sample: CD45RA+ positively selected. These receptors were collected from a man between 18 and 29 years old in good health. Some clones in this sample may be carry-over from other donors' samples.

The chain recombines TRBV30 with TRBJ1-2; D is possibly TRBD1 (5 bases). V was cut by 4 bases and J by 4 bases, with 19 bases left in between. The CDR3 is made up of 15 amino acids. Germline lookup yields CDR1 GTSNPN and CDR2 SVGIG (reference sequence). The CDR3 here is CAWTTLGTGAYGYTF. In nucleotides, the CDR3 is TGTGCCTGGACGACGTTAGGTACAGGAGCCTATGGCTACACCTTC. Together with reference TRBV30 and TRBJ1-2, the CDR3 gives the full variable domain: SQTIHQWPATLVQPVGSPLSLECTVEGTSNPNLYWYRQAAGRGLQLLFYSVGIGQISSEVPQNLSASRPQDRQFILSSKKLLLSDSGFYLCAWTTLGTGAYGYTFGSGTRLTVV.

The chain is built from TRBV18 and TRBJ1-2; no clear D. Deletions cut 3 bases from V and 6 bases from J, with 29 bases between. The CDR3 runs to 19 residues. CDR1 is KGHSH and CDR2 is LQKENI in the germline V gene. The DNA of the CDR3 is TGTGCCAGCTCACCTCAAGCGACGGGTCTTTCGATGAGGAGCGATGGCTACACCTTC. It encodes CASSPQATGLSMRSDGYTF.

The chain has TRBV11-1 and TRBJ2-7, with D tentatively TRBD1 or TRBD2 (5 bases each). The ends were cut back, 2 bases at V and 2 bases at J, with 19 bases in the middle. Germline CDR1 is SGHAT and CDR2 is FQDESV (reference sequence). CDR3 length: 17 residues. The CDR3 DNA sequence: TGTGCCAGCAGCTTATATCCGCCCGGGACGGCAGCCTACGAGCAGTACTTC. Amino acid sequence: CASSLYPPGTAAYEQYF.

To note about this clone: The same CDR3 can be traced to other DNA sequences in this sample. This rearrangement joins TRBV29-1 to TRBJ2-5; D perhaps matches TRBD1 (6 bases). Trimming cost V 3 bases and J 5 bases, with 10 bases left between them. CDR1 SQVTM and CDR2 ANQGSEA come from the germline V gene. The CDR3 contains 12 residues. For the CDR3, the DNA is TGCAGCGTTGAGGGGGCCCAGGAGACCCAGTACTTC. Amino acids: CSVEGAQETQYF.

The rearrangement uses TRBV18 and TRBJ1-2, with TRBD1 matching over 11 bases. Germline V gene data show CDR1 as KGHSH and CDR2 as LQKENI. The J segment lost 4 bases and the V segment lost 3 bases, leaving 13 bases of the junction unmatched. This CDR3 region has 18 residues. CDR3 in amino acids: CASSPISGTGGLRYGYTF. The CDR3, as DNA: TGTGCCAGCTCACCGATCTCGGGGACAGGGGGTTTACGCTATGGCTACACCTTC.

The chain uses TRBV2 and TRBJ1-3; maybe TRBD1 (6 bases). CDR1 and CDR2 from the germline V gene are SNHLY and FYNNEI. Deletions cut 5 bases from V and 0 bases from J, with 14 bases between. The CDR3 is 16 amino acids. The CDR3 region is CASSHDRTSSGNTIYF. The DNA for the CDR3 is TGTGCCAGCAGTCATGACAGGACGAGCTCTGGAAACACCATATATTTT.

Remarks on this clone: Other DNA sequences from this sample encode an identical CDR3 as well. This sequence joins TRBV5-6 and TRBJ2-5; no firm D call. The germline V gene encodes CDR1 SGHDT and CDR2 YYEEEE. This CDR3 spans 14 amino acids. V shed 0 bases and J shed 0 bases, with 6 bases lying between them. The CDR3 region has the DNA TGTGCCAGCAGCTTGGGCCTGTACCAAGAGACCCAGTACTTC. Its translation is CASSLGLYQETQYF.

As regards this clone: Lacking the conserved final phenylalanine or tryptophan, this CDR3 likely reflects a read error. Because the CDR3's place on the DNA is in doubt, the DNA is left out and the CDR3 is given as listed by TCRdb. This chain's CDR3 is CAAKSHRDRAVI. The chain couples TRBV30 to TRBJ1-4; the table's D call, TRBD1, was not checked against the DNA. With termini counted, the CDR3 has 12 amino acids. CDR1 is GTSNPN, CDR2 SVGIG, per germline (reference sequence).

The chain carries TRBV11-3 and TRBJ2-1; 7 bases map to TRBD2. In germline, CDR1 is SGHNT, CDR2 YENEEA. The CDR3 is 12 amino acids. Trimming at V came to 5 bases and at J to 7 bases, leaving 2 bases not matched to a gene. DNA of the CDR3: TGTGCCAGCAGCGTTAGCGGGAATGAGCAGTTCTTC. Its protein is CASSVSGNEQFF.

The V and J genes are TRBV28 and TRBJ2-3; perhaps TRBD1 as D (6 bases). V was shortened by 10 bases and J by 1 base, with 12 bases between the two germline ends. Germline CDR1 MDHEN, CDR2 SYDVKM. CDR3 size: 13 residues. CDR3 sequence (DNA): TGTGCCAACAATAGACAGGGCACAGATACGCAGTATTTT. Translation: CANNRQGTDTQYF.

The chain carries TRBV7-9 and TRBJ2-4; D is unresolved. Trimming removed 6 bases at V and 6 bases at J, with 12 bases between. CDR3 length: 13 residues. Germline V gene sequence: CDR1 SEHNR, CDR2 FQNEAQ (reference sequence). CDR3 sequence: CASSLGFSNIQYF. The CDR3 DNA sequence: TGTGCCAGCAGTCTAGGGTTCTCAAACATTCAGTACTTC.

V and J are TRBV29-1 and TRBJ2-5, with 12 bases fitting TRBD1. The CDR3 extends over 14 amino acids. Germline V gives CDR1 SQVTM, CDR2 ANQGSEA. The CDR3 region has the DNA TGCACCGCCGGGACAGGGGGCACAGGAGAGACCCAGTACTTC. This translates into CTAGTGGTGETQYF.

This clone showed up just once. The rearrangement links TRBV11-2 to TRBJ2-3, with D tentatively TRBD1 (7 bases). CDR3 length: 15 residues. In germline, CDR1 is SGHAT, CDR2 FQNNGV. The V gene lost 5 bases and the J gene lost 5 bases, with 17 bases spanning the gap. In DNA form, the CDR3 reads TGTGCCAGCAGCCTTAGGGGGCGGGGTAAAGATACGCAGTATTTT. This sequence encodes CASSLRGRGKDTQYF.

The count of this clone is one. This rearrangement joins TRBV10-3 to TRBJ1-4; D is perhaps TRBD1 (5 bases). Germline CDR1 is ENHRY and CDR2 is SYGVKD. The CDR3 runs to 16 residues. With 2 bases removed from V and 4 bases from J, the gap between germline ends came to 14 bases. The CDR3 region has the DNA TGTGCCATCAGTGAGAGGGCCAGGGTTGGTAATGAAAAACTGTTTTTT. Residues: CAISERARVGNEKLFF.

The chain employs TRBV2 and TRBJ2-1, with D perhaps TRBD2 (6 bases). This CDR3 is 10 amino acids long. CDR1 is SNHLY and CDR2 is FYNNEI in the germline V gene. Trimming cost V 11 bases and J 14 bases, with 16 bases left between them. CDR3 residues: CAGGIFREFF. In DNA form, the CDR3 reads TGTGCCGGCGGGATTTTCAGGGAGTTCTTC.

V is TRBV5-1 and J is TRBJ1-1; a possible D gene is TRBD1 (6 bases). Germline V lookup: CDR1 SGHRS, CDR2 YFSETQ. V was trimmed by 4 bases and J by 3 bases, leaving 10 bases between them. The CDR3 consists of 13 residues. CDR3 coding DNA: TGCGCCAGCAGCCAAGGGGGGGACACTGAAGCTTTCTTT. This sequence encodes CASSQGGDTEAFF.

The chain joins TRBV19 to TRBJ1-2; 8 positions agree with TRBD1. Germline V gives CDR1 LNHDA, CDR2 SQIVND (reference sequence). Trimming took 4 bases from V and 7 from J; bases not matched to a gene: 11. This CDR3 is 15 amino acids long. CDR3 protein: CASSTDRAASGGYTF. DNA of the CDR3: TGTGCCAGTAGTACGGACAGGGCCGCCTCCGGTGGCTACACCTTC.

This chain joins TRBV5-8 and TRBJ1-1; perhaps TRBD1 as D (5 bases). The CDR3 extends over 15 amino acids. V lost 1 base and J 1 base, leaving 11 bases between the germline ends. The V gene's germline CDR1 is SGHTS and CDR2 YDEGEE. The CDR3 reads CASSLLGTWNTEAFF. The CDR3 nucleotides are TGTGCCAGCAGCTTGTTGGGGACTTGGAACACTGAAGCTTTCTTT.